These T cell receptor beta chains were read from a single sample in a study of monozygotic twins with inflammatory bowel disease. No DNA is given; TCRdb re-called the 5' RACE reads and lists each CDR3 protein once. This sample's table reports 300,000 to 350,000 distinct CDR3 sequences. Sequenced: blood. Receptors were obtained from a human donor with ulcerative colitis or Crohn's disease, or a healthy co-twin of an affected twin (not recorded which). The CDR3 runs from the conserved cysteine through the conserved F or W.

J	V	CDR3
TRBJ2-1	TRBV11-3	CASSSPSSGSYNEQFF
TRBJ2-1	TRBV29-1	CSVPSGSSYNEQFF
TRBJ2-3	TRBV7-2	CASSLEPWGGRTDTQYF
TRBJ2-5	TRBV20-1	CSGQAEFKETQYF
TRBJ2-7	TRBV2	CASRGQLKYEQYF
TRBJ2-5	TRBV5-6	CASSQTGSQETQYF
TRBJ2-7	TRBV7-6	CASSPWTSSYEQYF
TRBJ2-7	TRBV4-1	CASSQAPGLLIHEQYF
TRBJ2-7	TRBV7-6	CASSFGTGFYEQYF
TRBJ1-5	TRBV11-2	CASSLESGGNQPQHF
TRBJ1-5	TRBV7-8	CASSLVNRPSNQPQHF
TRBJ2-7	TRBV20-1	CSASGNSYEQYF
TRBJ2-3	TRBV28	CASSLSRQTGGDTQYF
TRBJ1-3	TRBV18	CASSQGAQLSGNTIYF
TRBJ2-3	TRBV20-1	CSARDTAGRGDTQYF
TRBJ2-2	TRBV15	CATSRSSGGAGELFF
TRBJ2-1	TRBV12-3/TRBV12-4	CASSLGFPYQEQFF
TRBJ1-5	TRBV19	CASSMKGAVNQPQHF
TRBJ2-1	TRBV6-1	CASRRNTGPINEQFF
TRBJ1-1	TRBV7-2	CASSQLMNTEAFF
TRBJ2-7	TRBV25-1	CASSGTGTYSYEQYF
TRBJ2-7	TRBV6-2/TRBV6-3	CASKRGGENEQYF
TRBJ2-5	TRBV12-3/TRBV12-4	CASIGGRGQETQYF
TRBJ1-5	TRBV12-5	CASGLVLGSNNQPQHF
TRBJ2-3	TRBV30	CAWRRSGGAGDTQYF
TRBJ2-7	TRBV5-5	CASSLTGTADYEQYF
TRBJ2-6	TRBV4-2	CASTQPGSGANVLTF
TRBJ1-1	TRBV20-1	CSARPDLNTEAFF
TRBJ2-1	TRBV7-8	CASSLSRTSGDTYNEQFF
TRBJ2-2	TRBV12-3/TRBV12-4	CASSPGTTNTGELFF
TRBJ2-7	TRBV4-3	CASSQELTPAYEQYF
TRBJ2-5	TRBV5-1	CASSLGAKSGGETQYF
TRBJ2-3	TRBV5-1	CASSSKTGGFTDTQYF
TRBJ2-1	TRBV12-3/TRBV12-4	CASSLAGIGYNEQFF
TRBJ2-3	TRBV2	CASYRDRRDTQYF
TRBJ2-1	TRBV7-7	CASSLQGPHNEQFF
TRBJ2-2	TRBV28	CASSRDRGHGVGELFF
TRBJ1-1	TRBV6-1	CASRKDILKSEAFF
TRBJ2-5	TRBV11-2	CASSFQRESETQYF
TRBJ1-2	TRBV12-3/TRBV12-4	CASTLWTGGTIYGYTF
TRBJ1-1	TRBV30	CAWSTGPSEAFF
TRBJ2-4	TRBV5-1	CASSLDDREGLAGSF
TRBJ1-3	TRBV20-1	CSALRGQATDGNTIYF
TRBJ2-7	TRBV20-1	CSANRDSITYEQYF
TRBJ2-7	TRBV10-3	CAISEQDRVSYEQYF
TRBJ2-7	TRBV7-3	CASSLQQGAVEQYF
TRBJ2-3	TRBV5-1	CASSSGTSGTTDTQYF
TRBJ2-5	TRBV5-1	CASSLLEVKTQYF
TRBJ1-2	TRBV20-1	CSARPGPYGYTF
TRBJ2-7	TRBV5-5	CASSSLGGQTSEF
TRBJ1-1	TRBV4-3	CASSQGPIPLNTEAFF
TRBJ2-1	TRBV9	CASSPRPYNEQFF
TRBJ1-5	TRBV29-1	CSVDTGGEGQPQHF
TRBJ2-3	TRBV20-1	CSASGSGRGSTDTQYF
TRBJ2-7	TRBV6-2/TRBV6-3	CASSPSGGLRREQYF